Following are 17 T cell receptor beta chains from one sample sequenced in a study of blood T cell repertoires in COVID-19. Profiled with immunoSEQ multiplex PCR; TCRdb holds only in-frame clones, not every one. This sample has more than 200,000 clones, with 70% to 90% found just once. The sequenced material came from peripheral blood. Receptors originate from a woman aged 25 to 39 with COVID-19, enrolled during active disease.

The chain joins TRBV6-2 or TRBV6-3 to TRBJ1-4; the D is unclear. The CDR3 covers 19 residues. With 0 bases removed from V and 0 bases from J, the gap between germline ends came to 17 bases. Germline lookup yields CDR1 MNHEY and CDR2 SVGEGT. The CDR3 is CASSYSLGGDVATNEKLFF. The CDR3 bases are TGTGCCAGCAGTTACTCTCTAGGCGGAGACGTGGCAACTAATGAAAAACTGTTTTTT.

The rearrangement joins TRBV18 to TRBJ1-1, with a weak D call TRBD1 (5 bases). V shed 6 bases and J shed 10 bases, with 24 bases lying between them. Germline CDR1 is KGHSH and CDR2 is LQKENI. The CDR3 spans 15 residues. CDR3 residues: CASSGVRGGAIGAFF. The CDR3 DNA is TGTGCCAGCTCCGGTGTGAGGGGAGGGGCCATCGGAGCTTTCTTT.

This chain uses TRBV6-5 with TRBJ1-3, with 9 positions matching TRBD1. Germline CDR1 and CDR2: MNHEY and SVGAGI. V was clipped by 8 bases and J by 2 bases; unmatched bases: 1. This CDR3 comprises 13 residues. Written as DNA, the CDR3 is TGTGCCAGCGGGACAGGGACTGGAAACACCATATATTTT. Translating gives CASGTGTGNTIYF.

The chain is built from TRBV7-8 and TRBJ2-5; the match to TRBD1 covers 9 bases. This CDR3 contains 16 residues. V dropped 4 bases and J dropped 3; count of bases not matched to a gene: 9. Germline CDR1 and CDR2: SGHVS and FQNEAQ. The CDR3 region is CASSSIVWTGEETQYF. DNA for the CDR3: TGTGCCAGCAGCTCCATAGTGTGGACAGGGGAAGAGACCCAGTACTTC. The complete variable domain, with remaining parts taken from reference TRBV7-8 and TRBJ2-5, reads GAGVSQSPRYKVAKRGQDVALRCDPISGHVSLFWYQQALGQGPEFLTYFQNEAQLDKSGLPSDRFFAERPEGSVSTLKIQRTQQEDSAVYLCASSSIVWTGEETQYFGPGTRLLVL.

This rearrangement joins TRBV7-2 to TRBJ2-5, with D hard to call. Trimming pared 5 bases from V and 5 bases from J, leaving 9 bases between. CDR1 and CDR2 (germline): SGHTA, FQGNSA. The CDR3 is made up of 12 amino acids. The CDR3 region has the DNA TGTGCCAGCAGCCTAAACCGGGAGACCCAGTACTTC. Amino acids: CASSLNRETQYF.

The rearrangement links TRBV4-1 to TRBJ2-1; TRBD2 aligns across 14 bases. There are 14 residues in the CDR3. After removal of 7 bases from V and 13 bases from J, the junction contained 9 bases not matched to a gene. Germline values: CDR1 MGHRA, CDR2 YSYEKL. The CDR3 coding sequence is TGCGCCAGCACCGGGACTAGCGGGGGTCGTGCACAGTTCTTC. This encodes CASTGTSGGRAQFF.

The chain has TRBV19 and TRBJ2-2; TRBD2 matches 7 bases. After removal of 2 bases from V and 3 bases from J, the junction contained 12 bases not matched to a gene. The CDR3 runs to 18 residues. Germline loops: CDR1 LNHDA, CDR2 SQIVND (reference sequence). The CDR3 is CASSIMWRAGVHTGELFF. Written as DNA, the CDR3 is TGTGCCAGTAGTATAATGTGGAGGGCGGGAGTCCACACCGGGGAGCTGTTTTTT.

This chain uses TRBV4-2 with TRBJ1-1, with D maybe TRBD1 (6 bases). The CDR3 length is 14 residues. In germline, CDR1 is LGHNA, CDR2 YNFKEQ. The ends were cut back, 5 bases at V and 0 bases at J, with 10 bases in the middle. This chain's CDR3 is CASSAGTLNTEAFF. CDR3 bases: TGTGCCAGCAGCGCCGGGACACTGAACACTGAAGCTTTCTTT.

DNA for the CDR3: TGTGCCAGCTCACCGAGTAGGGAGGAGACCCAGTACTTC. This encodes CASSPSREETQYF. The rearrangement joins TRBV18 to TRBJ2-5; D perhaps matches TRBD2 (5 bases). Trimming stripped 3 bases from V and 5 bases from J, with 10 bases between. Germline loops: CDR1 KGHSH, CDR2 LQKENI. The CDR3 consists of 13 residues. The full variable domain, its missing parts supplied by reference TRBV18 and TRBJ2-5, is NAGVMQNPRHLVRRRGQEARLRCSPMKGHSHVYWYRQLPEEGLKFMVYLQKENIIDESGMPKERFSAEFPKEGPSILRIQQVVRGDSAAYFCASSPSREETQYFGPGTRLLVL.

The V gene is TRBV6-2 or TRBV6-3, the J gene TRBJ2-3; D unresolved. This CDR3 is 11 amino acids long. V was shortened by 6 bases and J by 4 bases, with 5 bases between the two germline ends. Germline lookup yields CDR1 MNHEY and CDR2 SVGEGT. CDR3: CASSSADTQYF. CDR3 DNA sequence: TGTGCCAGCAGCTCGGCAGATACGCAGTATTTT.

V usage is TRBV27 and J usage is TRBJ1-2; 7 bases agree with TRBD1. Germline loops: CDR1 MNHEY, CDR2 SMNVEV (reference sequence). The CDR3 has 15 amino acids. The V gene end was trimmed by 0 bases and the J gene end by 3 bases; junction bases not matched to a gene: 4. The CDR3 region is CASSLSTGQDYGYTF. The CDR3 DNA is TGTGCCAGCAGTTTATCCACCGGACAGGACTATGGCTACACCTTC.

The chain recombines TRBV9 with TRBJ2-7; the D gene is possibly TRBD2 (6 bases). Trimming removed 0 bases at V and 2 bases at J, with 12 bases between. Germline V gene data show CDR1 as SGDLS and CDR2 as YYNGEE. The CDR3 totals 15 residues. CDR3 DNA: TGTGCCAGCAGCGTAGGCTCCGGGGGACCCTACGAGCAGTACTTC. Translation: CASSVGSGGPYEQYF.

The chain employs TRBV6-5 and TRBJ2-1; D is perhaps TRBD1 (6 bases). Germline-derived CDR1 and CDR2 are MNHEY and SVGAGI. V was cut by 7 bases and J by 4 bases, with 11 bases left in between. The CDR3 is 13 amino acids. CDR3 in DNA: TGTGCCAGCACGGCCAGGGGTTACAATGAGCAGTTCTTC. Amino acid sequence: CASTARGYNEQFF.

The sample holds one count of this clone. CDR3 nucleotides: TGTGCCAGCAGACGAACCGGGGGAGATAATTACGAGCAGTACGTC. This codes for CASRRTGGDNYEQYV. The chain recombines TRBV5-6 with TRBJ2-7; D may be TRBD2 (6 bases). From germline, CDR1 is SGHDT and CDR2 YYEEEE. V gave up 5 bases and J gave up 4 bases, with 19 bases separating them. The CDR3 is made up of 15 amino acids.

The V gene is TRBV20-1, the J gene TRBJ2-7; D call uncertain. The germline V gene has CDR1 DFQATT and CDR2 SNEGSKA (reference sequence). This CDR3 spans 11 amino acids. The germline V and J ends were trimmed by 6 bases and 3 bases, with 9 bases remaining between them. The CDR3 DNA reads as TGCAGTGCCCCTTCCGGCTACGAGCAGTACTTC. This encodes CSAPSGYEQYF.

The chain is built from TRBV10-3 and TRBJ1-3, with 9 bases identical to TRBD1. V gave up 5 bases and J gave up 0 bases; unmatched junction bases: 5. The germline CDR1 and CDR2 sequences are ENHRY and SYGVKD. The CDR3 has 16 amino acids. CDR3 loop: CAISRGQGYSGNTIYF. The CDR3 DNA is TGTGCCATCAGTAGGGGACAGGGCTACTCTGGAAACACCATATATTTT.

The V and J genes are TRBV5-5 and TRBJ2-7, with TRBD2 matching over 14 bases. CDR1 is SGHKS and CDR2 is YYEKEE in the germline V gene (reference sequence). The CDR3 runs 15 residues. The V and J ends lost 4 bases and 4 bases, in that order; junction bases with no gene match: 4. In DNA form, the CDR3 reads TGTGCCAGCAGCGAGGGACTAGCGGGGGCTTACGAGCAGTACTTC. Translating gives CASSEGLAGAYEQYF.